This T cell receptor (beta chain) stems from a study of beta chain features in type 1 diabetes (dated by TCRdb to the late 2010s). Regarding the complete study: Patients and healthy donors did not differ in mean age, gender distribution, total cell number or subset yield. A total of some 100,000,000 sorted cells were examined across all samples, and the number of cells per subset was strongly correlated with RNA yield. In the study, TCRB repertoires of sorted circulating CD4+ T cell subsets from recently diagnosed type 1 diabetes patients were compared with those of matched healthy donors. Whereas all 30 or so donors provided naive and central memory subsets, regulatory and stem cell-like memory subsets were isolated from just 8 patients and about 8 healthy donors.

The full study reports these points: Sequencing cDNA rather than genomic DNA could over-represent highly expressing activated cells, although activation and CD3 levels did not differ between groups. PCR might favor shorter templates, but patient and control samples were amplified and corrected together, so any skew would affect both groups equally. HLA sub-analyses involved small numbers of individuals, so any influence of HLA type on TCRB rearrangement remained unresolved. The naive, central memory and regulatory TCRB repertoires appeared to resemble one another more closely among patients than among healthy donors. At VDJ recombination sites, patients with type 1 diabetes made fewer insertions and deleted more nucleotides, a pattern implying thymic rearrangement abnormalities. Type 1 diabetes patients showed a moderate but significant shortening of TCRB CDR3 length in all four CD4+ subsets.

Relative to germline, V is 2 bases shorter and J is 4 bases shorter, with 9 bases between their ends. The CDR3, cysteine through phenylalanine, is 13 amino acids long. The retained sequence is limited to the CDR3, 39 bases, with the frame set at the first base. The germline V gene sets CDR1 to ENHRY and CDR2 to SYGVKD. Each donor gave one peripheral blood draw, averaging roughly 120 mL, which was collected into heparinised tubes. A BD FACSAria II and a panel including CD45RO, CCR7, CD25, CD127, CD95 and CD27 were used to sort naive, central memory, regulatory and stem cell-like memory CD4+ T cells. A purity above 95% was achieved for all sorted populations. Right away, PBMCs were isolated by Lymphoprep density gradient centrifugation and were stained directly, with no culture step. So that batch effects would be minimized, each experiment stained and sorted samples in pairs, pairing one healthy donor with one patient.

This clone was seen more than once but under ten times. Its antigen is unknown. The record has no base qualities; no much larger clone is one base away. The entire amount of isolated RNA was reverse transcribed using the High Capacity cDNA Reverse Transcription Kit, so the sequenced TCRB transcripts were expressed ones. Deep immunoSEQ sequencing was performed on naive, central memory and regulatory T cell samples, with an average of around 3.4 million total reads per sample. After sorted cells were lysed in RLT buffer, RNA was extracted with DNase-treated RNeasy Micro or Mini kits, with the choice depending on cell number. To prevent cross-contamination, each cell subset was processed individually, whereas patient and healthy donor samples were processed jointly. The immunoSEQ multiplex PCR was used to amplify TCRB sequences from cDNA, generating 87-bp fragments that spanned the CDR3 region. The amplicons were sequenced using the Illumina HiSeq platform. The authors processed their data as follows. PCR bias was computationally corrected using synthetic template baselines, reads within Hamming distance 2 were collapsed, and singletons that could not be merged were discarded. By aligning reads against IMGT, V, D and J genes, CDR3 length, and insertions or deletions at six rearrangement sites were assigned. Within each subset, clonotype counts were normalized to the number of sorted cells before true diversity and Gini coefficients were calculated with the tcR R package. The overlap coefficient, calculated on TCRB nucleotide sequences, was used to measure repertoire sharing. Here the immuneACCESS table is served through TCRdb, limited to in-frame sequences with V and J called. Missing clones are a known gap in these copies; in checked studies unresolved V genes cover under half, and the rest lacks a known reason. For V, J and clone size, that table is used; D and trimming come from the DNA. The sample yields over 150,000 clones; about a tenth were counted once. The top ten clones comprise less than 0.5% of the sample.

This TCR came from a man aged 30 to 45 with type 1 diabetes. The V gene is TRBV10-3 and the J gene is TRBJ2-7, with a tentative D gene TRBD2 over 6 matching bases. The sample comprised central memory CD4+ T cells from blood. The CDR3 has the sequence CAISEPGVYEQYF. The nucleotide sequence reads TGTGCCATCAGTGAGCCGGGAGTATACGAGCAGTACTTC.